The sample holds many counts of the clone carrying this T cell receptor (beta chain). Its antigen is still unknown. cDNA carried unique molecular identifiers, and a universal primer site was added by template switching. TCRdb processed the 5' RACE reads anew with MiXCR; each CDR3 protein has one entry. The sample lists about 240,000 distinct CDR3 sequences, 8% to 11% occurring once. These data belong to a study of identical twins. This CDR3 is built from 14 residues. V lost 6 bases, J lost 2 bases, and 5 bases stayed unmatched. Findings of the study overall: In beta out-of-frame sequences, the excess sharing between twins was weaker. Because invariant MAIT and iNKT cells could be present, zero-insertion analyses could be partly confounded. Beta clonotypes that were abundant in cord blood contained fewer insertions, a pattern absent from memory repertoires.

The chain carries TRBV12-3 or TRBV12-4 and TRBJ2-3, with TRBD1 identical over 7 bases. The origin of this receptor is a man aged 50-60 years in good health. Material for sequencing was memory T cells sorted from blood. The CDR3 loop reads CASSHGTATDTQYF. DNA for the CDR3: TGTGCCAGCAGCCACGGGACAGCCACAGATACGCAGTATTTT.